These 21 T cell receptor beta chains share one sample of origin, sequenced in a study of blood T cell repertoires in COVID-19. The data were produced by immunoSEQ multiplex PCR, yet TCRdb's version contains in-frame clones alone and is incomplete. Here the sample spans some 200,000 clones, 70% to 90% being singletons. Sequencing was carried out using PBMCs or T cells enriched from blood (not recorded which). The receptors stem from a woman aged 35 to 49 with acute COVID-19.

This chain's CDR3 is CASSETGVNTEAFF. DNA of the CDR3: TGTGCCAGCAGTGAGACAGGGGTGAACACTGAAGCTTTCTTT. The J gene is TRBJ1-1, the V gene TRBV11-2, with 8 bases fitting TRBD1. CDR1 and CDR2 from the germline V gene are SGHAT and FQNNGV. Germline trimming cut 6 bases from V and 0 bases from J; bases unmatched to any gene: 3. The CDR3 consists of 14 residues.

V and J are TRBV7-9 and TRBJ1-2; 7 bases map to TRBD1. V trimming: 4 bases; J trimming: 4 bases; junction bases outside the gene matches: 18. The CDR3 contains 18 residues. Germline loops: CDR1 SEHNR, CDR2 FQNEAQ (reference sequence). The CDR3 region has the DNA TGTGCCAGCAGCTATATCCCGACAGGGTCCATAGATGGCTATGGCTACACCTTC. This encodes CASSYIPTGSIDGYGYTF.

The chain recombines TRBV25-1 with TRBJ1-2; D not resolved. The CDR3 covers 13 residues. The V gene's germline CDR1 is MGHDK and CDR2 SYGVNS. V was cut by 7 bases and J by 6 bases, with 15 bases left in between. The DNA of the CDR3 is TGTGCCAGCACTAAGGGAGAGTGGGATGGCTACACCTTC. Its protein product is CASTKGEWDGYTF.

The table lists this clone with a count of one. The CDR3 loop reads CASSPKTGGSGDGYTF. DNA for the CDR3: TGTGCCAGCTCACCAAAAACAGGGGGTTCGGGAGATGGCTACACCTTC. The chain employs TRBV18 and TRBJ1-2; 8 bases line up with TRBD1. The germline V gene has CDR1 KGHSH and CDR2 LQKENI. The junction had 11 bases not matched to a gene; V was cut back by 2 bases and J by 6 bases. The CDR3 extends over 16 amino acids. Drawing the rest from reference TRBV18 and TRBJ1-2, the complete variable domain is NAGVMQNPRHLVRRRGQEARLRCSPMKGHSHVYWYRQLPEEGLKFMVYLQKENIIDESGMPKERFSAEFPKEGPSILRIQQVVRGDSAAYFCASSPKTGGSGDGYTFGSGTRLTVV.

The CDR3 is CASSAYRDNGAPTEAFF. CDR3 bases: TGTGCCAGCAGCGCGTACCGGGACAACGGTGCTCCCACTGAAGCTTTCTTT. J is TRBJ1-1 and V is TRBV9, with D maybe TRBD1 (6 bases). With 3 bases removed from V and 4 bases from J, the gap between germline ends came to 22 bases. Germline V lookup: CDR1 SGDLS, CDR2 YYNGEE. The CDR3 contains 17 residues.

The rearrangement uses TRBV14 and TRBJ2-5, with TRBD1 identical over 11 bases. Per germline, CDR1 SGHDN and CDR2 FVKESK. The trim removed 4 bases at V and 1 base at J, leaving 5 bases unmatched. This CDR3 has 16 residues. The CDR3 nucleotides are TGTGCCAGCAGCCCCCCGGACAGGGGGCTCCAAGAGACCCAGTACTTC. Translation gives CASSPPDRGLQETQYF. Variable domain in full (rest from reference TRBV14 and TRBJ2-5): EAGVTQFPSHSVIEKGQTVTLRCDPISGHDNLYWYRRVMGKEIKFLLHFVKESKQDESGMPNNRFLAERTGGTYSTLKVQPAELEDSGVYFCASSPPDRGLQETQYFGPGTRLLVL.

The chain carries TRBV7-3 and TRBJ2-2; TRBD1 aligns across 10 bases. Germline lookup yields CDR1 SGHTA and CDR2 FQGTGA. The CDR3 is 15 residues long. Losses at the gene ends were 5 bases for V and 8 bases for J; bases not matched to a gene: 8. The CDR3 DNA follows: TGTGCCAGCAGCGCGGTGACAGGGGGCGCGGGGGAGCTGTTTTTT. Translated, it gives CASSAVTGGAGELFF.

The chain uses TRBV4-2 and TRBJ2-1, with 8 positions matching TRBD2. CDR3 size: 16 residues. V was clipped by 0 bases and J by 8 bases; unmatched bases: 9. Looked up from germline, CDR1 is LGHNA and CDR2 is YNFKEQ. CDR3 coding DNA: TGTGCCAGCAGCCAAGATGGAACGGGGGGGATGTATGAGCAGTTCTTC. It encodes CASSQDGTGGMYEQFF.

The chain links TRBV7-2 to TRBJ2-3, with TRBD2 identical over 10 bases. The trim removed 8 bases at V and 4 bases at J, leaving 9 bases unmatched. Germline V gene lookup returns CDR1 SGHTA and CDR2 FQGNSA. This CDR3 is 15 amino acids long. The DNA for the CDR3 is TGTGCCAGCCAACCAGCGGGGGGGCAAGCAGATACGCAGTATTTT. Translation: CASQPAGGQADTQYF.

This chain's CDR3 is CASSPPQQVNNEQFF. The DNA for the CDR3 is TGTGCCAGCTCACCCCCGCAACAGGTTAACAATGAGCAGTTCTTC. The rearrangement links TRBV18 to TRBJ2-1, with TRBD1 as a possible D gene (5 bases). Trimming stripped 3 bases from V and 5 bases from J, with 14 bases between. The CDR3 consists of 15 residues. CDR1 is KGHSH, CDR2 LQKENI, per germline.

The V call is TRBV6-5, the J call TRBJ1-5, with a tentative D call TRBD1 (6 bases). V dropped 6 bases and J dropped 0 bases, with 12 bases sitting between them. CDR3 length: 15 amino acids. Germline V gene lookup returns CDR1 MNHEY and CDR2 SVGAGI. CDR3 residues: CASRPTGYSNQPQHF. The CDR3 coding sequence is TGTGCCAGCAGGCCGACAGGTTATAGCAATCAGCCCCAGCATTTT.

In this sample, this clone turned up a few times. V and J are TRBV18 and TRBJ1-4; 8 nucleotides agree with TRBD1. V gave up 2 bases and J gave up 7 bases; unmatched junction bases: 6. Germline V lookup: CDR1 KGHSH, CDR2 LQKENI. CDR3 length equals 15 residues. CDR3 in DNA: TGTGCCAGCTCACCATCGCAGGGGGCTACTGAAAAACTGTTTTTT. Its protein is CASSPSQGATEKLFF. The full variable domain, in which reference TRBV18 and TRBJ1-4 provide the parts outside the CDR3, is NAGVMQNPRHLVRRRGQEARLRCSPMKGHSHVYWYRQLPEEGLKFMVYLQKENIIDESGMPKERFSAEFPKEGPSILRIQQVVRGDSAAYFCASSPSQGATEKLFFGSGTQLSVL.

The chain has TRBV27 and TRBJ1-5; 7 bases align to TRBD1. CDR1 and CDR2 from the germline V gene are MNHEY and SMNVEV (reference sequence). This CDR3 is 14 amino acids long. Unmatched junction bases numbered 10, after V lost 5 bases and J lost 9 bases. CDR3 nucleotide sequence: TGTGCCAGCAGTCCCGGACAGGCTCGCGTGCCCCAGCATTTT. It translates to CASSPGQARVPQHF.

To note about this clone: The junction shows a germline mismatch at one end, possibly a read error. The V gene is TRBV2, the J gene TRBJ1-2; TRBD1 agrees at 8 bases. There are 12 residues in the CDR3. CDR1 is SNHLY and CDR2 is FYNNEI in the germline V gene. The CDR3 here is CASSERQGARYF. As DNA, the CDR3 is TGTGCCAGCAGTGAGCGTCAGGGGGCCCGATACTTC. The whole variable domain, remainder taken from reference TRBV2 and TRBJ1-2, is EPEVTQTPSHQVTQMGQEVILRCVPISNHLYFYWYRQILGQKVEFLVSFYNNEISEKSEIFDDQFSVERPDGSNFTLKIRSTKLEDSAMYFCASSERQGARYFGSGTRLTVV.

The chain recombines TRBV29-1 with TRBJ2-2, with TRBD1 as a possible D gene (6 bases). The CDR3 has 13 residues. Germline V gene sequence: CDR1 SQVTM, CDR2 ANQGSEA. V dropped 5 bases and J dropped 4 bases, with 11 bases sitting between them. Written as DNA, the CDR3 is TGCAGCGTTAAACAGGGTTCCACCGGGGAGCTGTTTTTT. This encodes CSVKQGSTGELFF.

The V and J genes are TRBV5-1 and TRBJ2-5; TRBD1 matches at 8 bases. The CDR3 is 13 residues long. The V segment lost 8 bases and the J segment 4 bases; nucleotides outside the gene matches: 7. Germline assignment: CDR1 SGHRS and CDR2 YFSETQ. CDR3 DNA: TGCGCCAGTAAGGACAGGGCCAGAGAGACCCAGTACTTC. Its protein is CASKDRARETQYF. The whole variable domain, remainder taken from reference TRBV5-1 and TRBJ2-5, is KAGVTQTPRYLIKTRGQQVTLSCSPISGHRSVSWYQQTPGQGLQFLFEYFSETQRNKGNFPGRFSGRQFSNSRSEMNVSTLELGDSALYLCASKDRARETQYFGPGTRLLVL.

CDR3 bases: TGTGCCAGCAGTGAAGCGCGAGGAGGCCTCTATGGCTACACCTTC. Protein product: CASSEARGGLYGYTF. V and J are TRBV6-1 and TRBJ1-2; the D is unclear. Germline V CDR1 and CDR2: MNHNS, SASEGT. V was pared by 0 bases and J by 4 bases, with 12 bases between. There are 15 residues in the CDR3.

In this sample, this clone turned up a few times. The sample carries other DNA sequences with the same CDR3. The gene calls are TRBV18 and TRBJ1-1, with 9 bases fitting TRBD1. Germline-derived CDR1 and CDR2 are KGHSH and LQKENI. The CDR3 has 15 amino acids. V shed 6 bases, J shed 1 base, and the junction held 6 bases outside the gene matches. The CDR3 region has the DNA TGTGCCAGCTCCCCGGGACAGGGCCCGAACACTGAAGCTTTCTTT. Translating it yields CASSPGQGPNTEAFF.

The CDR3 nucleotides are TGTGCCAGCAGCCAAGATTTGGAGGCGGGGGGCAATAGTCAGCCCCAGCATTTT. Translation gives CASSQDLEAGGNSQPQHF. This chain links TRBV3-1 (or the pseudogene TRBV3-2) with TRBJ1-5, with D tentatively TRBD1 (6 bases). Germline V CDR1 and CDR2: LGHDT, YNNKEL (reference sequence). The CDR3 has 18 amino acids. Trimming took 0 bases from V and 6 from J, leaving 21 bases between them.

The chain couples TRBV5-1 to TRBJ2-5; tentatively, D is TRBD1 (7 bases). The ends were cut back, 0 bases at V and 2 bases at J, with 11 bases in the middle. The CDR3 totals 15 residues. Germline values: CDR1 SGHRS, CDR2 YFSETQ. CDR3 coding DNA: TGCGCCAGCAGCTTGGGGAGGGGGCTACAAGAGACCCAGTACTTC. Translating gives CASSLGRGLQETQYF. Together with reference TRBV5-1 and TRBJ2-5, the CDR3 gives the full variable domain: KAGVTQTPRYLIKTRGQQVTLSCSPISGHRSVSWYQQTPGQGLQFLFEYFSETQRNKGNFPGRFSGRQFSNSRSEMNVSTLELGDSALYLCASSLGRGLQETQYFGPGTRLLVL.

This sequence joins TRBV5-5 and TRBJ1-1; a possible D gene is TRBD1 (6 bases). This CDR3 has 13 residues. V was trimmed by 4 bases and J by 4 bases, leaving 11 bases between them. CDR1 and CDR2 (germline): SGHKS, YYEKEE (reference sequence). DNA for the CDR3: TGTGCCAGCAGCCTAGGGGGGGCCACTGAAGCTTTCTTT. It specifies CASSLGGATEAFF. Variable domain in full (rest from reference TRBV5-5 and TRBJ1-1): DAGVTQSPTHLIKTRGQQVTLRCSPISGHKSVSWYQQVLGQGPQFIFQYYEKEERGRGNFPDRFSARQFPNYSSELNVNALLLGDSALYLCASSLGGATEAFFGQGTRLTVV.